The 8 T cell receptor beta chains reported below all come from one sample, sequenced in a study of cytomegalovirus exposure and HLA in healthy donors. The table came from immunoSEQ multiplex PCR; TCRdb's copy has only in-frame clones and leaves some out. Of about 250,000 clones listed, more than 75% are singletons. The sample consisted of PBMCs. Every receptor here comes from a man between 18 and 35 years old in good health and CMV-seropositive.

J is TRBJ2-7 and V is TRBV7-9; 8 bases are a match to TRBD1. Losses at the gene ends were 5 bases for V and 5 bases for J; bases not matched to a gene: 8. CDR3 length: 14 amino acids. Germline V gene data show CDR1 as SEHNR and CDR2 as FQNEAQ (reference sequence). The DNA of the CDR3 is TGTGCCAGCAGCCTATCGACAGGGGACCACGAGCAGTACTTC. Amino acids: CASSLSTGDHEQYF.

This chain connects TRBV27 to TRBJ1-5; D not certain. Trimming left V 2 bases short and J 1 base short, with 18 bases between. The V gene's germline CDR1 is MNHEY and CDR2 SMNVEV (reference sequence). The CDR3 contains 18 residues. The DNA for the CDR3 is TGTGCCAGCAGTTTAATGAGGCCCCGCCAGAGGAGCAATCAGCCCCAGCATTTT. Residues: CASSLMRPRQRSNQPQHF.

This clone has a handful of counts. J is TRBJ1-4 and V is TRBV7-6, with D tentatively TRBD1 (5 bases). This CDR3 region has 14 residues. Germline V gene sequence: CDR1 SGHVS, CDR2 FNYEAQ. Trimming stripped 2 bases from V and 5 bases from J, with 9 bases between. The CDR3: CASSLSGRNEKLFF. The CDR3, as DNA: TGTGCCAGCAGCTTATCAGGGCGGAATGAAAAACTGTTTTTT.

V and J are TRBV5-1 and TRBJ2-3; 7 positions agree with TRBD2. The V segment lost 4 bases and the J segment 4 bases; nucleotides outside the gene matches: 6. CDR3 length: 14 amino acids. In germline, CDR1 is SGHRS, CDR2 YFSETQ. This chain's CDR3 is CASSASGTSDTQYF. In DNA, the CDR3 is TGCGCCAGCAGCGCCAGCGGGACCTCAGATACGCAGTATTTT.

The J gene is TRBJ1-2, the V gene TRBV29-1, with D uncertain. The CDR3 is 11 residues long. The germline gives CDR1 SQVTM, CDR2 ANQGSEA. CDR3 bases: TGCATCGGCCTAGCAACCTATGGCTACACCTTC. Amino acid sequence: CIGLATYGYTF. Complete variable domain (other parts from reference TRBV29-1 and TRBJ1-2): SAVISQKPSRDICQRGTSLTIQCQVDSQVTMMFWYRQQPGQSLTLIATANQGSEATYESGFVIDKFPISRPNLTFSTLTVSNMSPEDSSIYLCIGLATYGYTFGSGTRLTVV.

This clone was seen a few times. The chain joins TRBV11-1 to TRBJ2-7, with D perhaps TRBD1 (6 bases). V gave up 3 bases and J gave up 5 bases, with 11 bases separating them. There are 13 residues in the CDR3. CDR1 and CDR2 from the germline V gene are SGHAT and FQDESV (reference sequence). CDR3 residues: CASSFQGSDEQYF. Written as DNA, the CDR3 is TGTGCCAGCAGCTTTCAGGGGTCGGACGAGCAGTACTTC.

V gene TRBV27 combines with J gene TRBJ2-1; D may be TRBD2 (5 bases). This CDR3 has 15 amino acids. Germline CDR1 reads MNHEY; CDR2 reads SMNVEV (reference sequence). Trimming cost V 5 bases and J 4 bases, with 15 bases left between them. The DNA of the CDR3 is TGTGCCAGCAGTCCCCTGGAGGTTAGGTACAATGAGCAGTTCTTC. Residues: CASSPLEVRYNEQFF.

Here the CDR3 reads CASRRQGASYEQYF. The CDR3 nucleotides are TGTGCCAGCAGACGACAGGGGGCTTCCTACGAGCAGTACTTC. J is TRBJ2-7 and V is TRBV7-2, with 10 positions matching TRBD1. Per the germline V gene, CDR1 is SGHTA and CDR2 is FQGNSA. Trimming at V came to 6 bases and at J to 1 base, leaving 3 bases not matched to a gene. The CDR3 sequence is 14 residues long.